Listed below are T cell receptor beta chains from one sample, sequenced in a study of control samples from healthy donors and cancer patients. Here immunoSEQ multiplex PCR was the method, and the copy in TCRdb shows in-frame clones only, minus some. This sample yields fewer than 150,000 clones, of which approximately 89% are seen a single time; 7.8% belongs to the top ten. The sample comprised blood. Receptors originate from a woman aged 18-29 years in good health. Both conserved end residues are part of each CDR3. Each record gives: V gene, CDR3 length, J gene, CDR3 protein.

V: TRBV19; length: 12; J: TRBJ1-1; CDR3: CASSRTETEAFF
V: TRBV19; length: 17; J: TRBJ1-1; CDR3: CASRPNVIRTGGTEAFF
V: TRBV18; length: 17; J: TRBJ1-2; CDR3: CASSPPGQARTNYGYTF
V: TRBV13; length: 15; J: TRBJ2-3; CDR3: CASSPLGGGGDTQYF
V: TRBV2; length: 13; J: TRBJ1-1; CDR3: CASSNKGNTEAFF
V: TRBV4-3; length: 13; J: TRBJ2-3; CDR3: CASSHSGTDTQYF
V: TRBV19; length: 14; J: TRBJ1-4; CDR3: CASSRTQASEKLFF
V: TRBV7-9; length: 17; J: TRBJ1-2; CDR3: CASSLGGTGQANYGYTF
V: TRBV6-5; length: 15; J: TRBJ1-1; CDR3: CASSYGSGVPTEAFF
V: TRBV29-1; length: 14; J: TRBJ1-2; CDR3: CSVETHRDTNGYTF
V: TRBV6-2/TRBV6-3; length: 14; J: TRBJ1-2; CDR3: CASSYPTEYYGYTF
V: TRBV18; length: 16; J: TRBJ2-3; CDR3: CASSLGTSGTADTQYF
V: TRBV29-1; length: 14; J: TRBJ2-7; CDR3: CSVELAGEGYEQYF
V: TRBV9; length: 14; J: TRBJ1-1; CDR3: CASSARGVMTEAFF
V: TRBV20-1; length: 11; J: TRBJ1-1; CDR3: CSGRGNTEAFF
V: TRBV30; length: 12; J: TRBJ1-2; CDR3: CAWSAGNYGYTF
V: TRBV9; length: 17; J: TRBJ2-2; CDR3: CASSVGLAGGGTGELFF
V: TRBV18; length: 14; J: TRBJ2-2; CDR3: CASSARDLSGELFF
V: TRBV19; length: 15; J: TRBJ2-7; CDR3: CASSIGSTGRYEQYF
V: TRBV7-2; length: 15; J: TRBJ2-7; CDR3: CASSLEGLWAYEQYF
V: TRBV24-1; length: 13; J: TRBJ2-3; CDR3: CATSPGTEDTQYF
V: TRBV7-6; length: 16; J: TRBJ2-3; CDR3: CASSLLGRGPTDTQYF
V: TRBV7-2; length: 15; J: TRBJ2-7; CDR3: CASSLNGGGTYEQYF
V: TRBV6-2/TRBV6-3; length: 14; J: TRBJ2-7; CDR3: CASSYSNLVQLQYF
V: TRBV2; length: 18; J: TRBJ2-5; CDR3: CASSEVLLAGGRGETQYF
V: TRBV4-2; length: 17; J: TRBJ2-1; CDR3: CASSQDGGASGRWEQFF
V: TRBV30; length: 11; J: TRBJ1-4; CDR3: CAWNRQEKLFF
V: TRBV7-2; length: 12; J: TRBJ2-7; CDR3: CASSLPRSEQYF
V: TRBV4-3; length: 18; J: TRBJ2-3; CDR3: CASSQDVTRLARTDTQYF